The clone carrying this T cell receptor beta chain has a count of ten or more. The data originate from a study of human T cells and chemical hapten exposure. Time point defined: patch test 3, about 24 weeks after DPC sensitization. Documented treatment: therapeutic diphenylcyclopropenone sensitization with weekly scalp DPC. MiXCR, applied by TCRdb to the RACE reads, yields one record per CDR3 protein. The data contain 100,000 or so distinct CDR3 sequences, approximately 36% of them singletons. The V segment lost 5 bases and the J segment 2 bases; nucleotides outside the gene matches: 5. Germline V gene sequence: CDR1 SQVTM, CDR2 ANQGSEA. This CDR3 spans 14 amino acids.

The chain recombines TRBV29-1 with TRBJ2-5, with TRBD2 matching 10 bases. The clonotype originates from a man aged 35 to 55 with alopecia areata. Some clones in this sample may be carry-over from other donors' samples. The material was whole blood, obtained in connection with sensitization to the hapten diphenylcyclopropenone (DPC). The CDR3 coding sequence is TGCAGCGTTATGACTAGCGGGTCTCAAGAGACCCAGTACTTC. It translates to CSVMTSGSQETQYF.